These 29 T cell receptor beta chains were all obtained from the same sample, sequenced in a study of blood T cell repertoires in COVID-19. Method: immunoSEQ multiplex PCR; TCRdb's copy keeps in-frame clones and lacks some. Here the sample spans under 200,000 clones, around 89% being singletons. Sequenced input: PBMCs or T cells enriched from blood (not recorded which). The receptors come from a woman in her forties or fifties who had recovered from COVID-19.

This clone was detected only a few times. The CDR3: CASSLYSSSYNSPLHF. The CDR3 DNA reads TGTGCCAGCAGCCTTTACAGCAGCTCCTATAATTCACCCCTCCACTTT. The gene calls are TRBV7-2 and TRBJ1-6; no clear D. Between the trimmed V and J ends, which lost 5 bases and 0 bases, there was a span of 11 bases. This CDR3 is 16 amino acids long. Germline V gene lookup returns CDR1 SGHTA and CDR2 FQGNSA.

The rearrangement uses TRBV19 and TRBJ2-3; D may be TRBD1 (6 bases). The V and J ends lost 6 bases and 4 bases respectively, with 20 bases between them. Germline V gene data show CDR1 as LNHDA and CDR2 as SQIVND (reference sequence). This CDR3 has 16 residues. The CDR3 DNA reads TGTGCCAGTAGCCCCCTCACAGGGATGACGCCAGATACGCAGTATTTT. It is translated as CASSPLTGMTPDTQYF.

The chain links TRBV21-1 to TRBJ2-7; no check of the table's D call, TRBD1, against the DNA was made. TRBV21-1 is an annotated pseudogene. The CDR3 runs 15 residues. CDR3 sequence (DNA): TGTGCCAGCAGCGCAGAGGACAGACGGCTCTACGAGCAGTACTTC. Translating it yields CASSAEDRRLYEQYF.

The chain has TRBV11-3 and TRBJ2-3; TRBD2 is a possible D gene (7 bases). Germline V lookup: CDR1 SGHNT, CDR2 YENEEA. The CDR3 is made up of 16 amino acids. The germline V and J ends were trimmed by 3 bases and 6 bases, with 19 bases remaining between them. The CDR3 region is CASSLLGGGQGDTQYF. CDR3 bases: TGTGCCAGCAGCTTGCTGGGCGGGGGTCAGGGGGATACGCAGTATTTT.

The chain uses TRBV29-1 and TRBJ1-1, with a weak D call TRBD1 (6 bases). V lost 7 bases and J lost 4, with 13 bases in between. Germline CDR1 SQVTM, CDR2 ANQGSEA. This CDR3 comprises 12 residues. This chain's CDR3 is CSALTGPTEAFF. The CDR3, as DNA: TGCAGCGCCTTGACAGGACCCACTGAAGCTTTCTTT.

The CDR3 DNA reads as TGTGCCAGCAGTGAAGCCCTGGGACAGTTCACCGGGGAGCTGTTTTTT. It encodes CASSEALGQFTGELFF. The rearrangement links TRBV6-1 to TRBJ2-2; 7 positions agree with TRBD1. V dropped 0 bases and J dropped 4; count of bases not matched to a gene: 5. This CDR3 is 16 amino acids long. Germline V lookup: CDR1 MNHNS, CDR2 SASEGT.

The CDR3 loop is CASSHEGVVVGGNTIYF. Written as DNA, the CDR3 is TGTGCCAGCAGCCATGAGGGGGTTGTGGTCGGTGGAAACACCATATATTTT. This chain links TRBV3-1 (or the pseudogene TRBV3-2) with TRBJ1-3, with D perhaps TRBD1 (6 bases). Germline CDR1 LGHDT, CDR2 YNNKEL (reference sequence). This CDR3 has 17 residues. The germline V and J ends were trimmed by 3 bases and 3 bases, with 18 bases remaining between them.

Turning to this clone: The junction shows a germline mismatch at one end, possibly a read error. V is TRBV6-5 and J is TRBJ2-1; 7 positions agree with TRBD2. Germline CDR1 and CDR2: MNHEY and SVGAGI. CDR3 length: 14 residues. CDR3 sequence reads: CASRIAGSYNEQFF. In nucleotides, the CDR3 is TGTGCCAGCAGAATAGCGGGCTCCTATAATGAGCAGTTCTTC.

CDR3 sequence (DNA): TGTGCCAGCAGTGCGCACCCCGGGACAGGGGATGTGTATACGCAGTATTTT. Residues: CASSAHPGTGDVYTQYF. V and J are TRBV6-1 and TRBJ2-3, with 10 bases matching TRBD1. The ends lost 4 bases at V and 7 bases at J; junction bases unmatched: 14. The CDR3 spans 17 residues. The germline gives CDR1 MNHNS, CDR2 SASEGT.

The CDR3 loop reads CASSGRDRRTDTQYF. The CDR3 nucleotides read TGTGCCAGCAGCGGCCGGGACAGGCGCACAGATACGCAGTATTTT. The rearrangement joins TRBV9 to TRBJ2-3; 8 bases match TRBD1. The CDR3 has 15 amino acids. V lost 3 bases and J lost 1; bases outside the gene matches: 4. Germline V CDR1 and CDR2: SGDLS, YYNGEE.

The chain has TRBV2 and TRBJ2-3, with D possibly TRBD2 on 5 matching bases. Germline V lookup: CDR1 SNHLY, CDR2 FYNNEI. V lost 7 bases to trimming and J lost 5 bases, with 19 bases between them. This CDR3 region has 15 residues. This CDR3 is CASIRGLSERDTQYF. The CDR3 DNA is TGTGCCAGCATCAGAGGGTTGAGCGAGAGAGATACGCAGTATTTT.

This clone came up a few times. The chain is built from TRBV11-1 and TRBJ2-2; D perhaps matches TRBD1 (5 bases). Trimming pared 5 bases from V and 6 bases from J, leaving 16 bases between. This CDR3 region has 15 residues. Germline V CDR1 and CDR2: SGHAT, FQDESV (reference sequence). The CDR3 protein is CASSTFRQTPGELFF. The CDR3 DNA reads as TGTGCCAGCAGCACGTTTCGACAGACCCCCGGGGAGCTGTTTTTT.

This chain joins TRBV29-1 and TRBJ2-7; 7 positions agree with TRBD1. CDR3 length: 11 residues. V lost 7 bases and J lost 5; bases outside the gene matches: 5. Germline CDR1 and CDR2: SQVTM and ANQGSEA. CDR3 coding DNA: TGCAGCGCCGAGACAGGGAACGAGCAGTACTTC. This translates into CSAETGNEQYF.

The chain is built from TRBV6-5 and TRBJ1-5; the match to TRBD1 covers 10 bases. The CDR3 is 16 residues long. The ends lost 4 bases at V and 7 bases at J; junction bases unmatched: 10. Germline V lookup: CDR1 MNHEY, CDR2 SVGAGI. The CDR3 DNA sequence: TGTGCCAGCAGTTTTGCCGGGACAGGGGTCGGCCAGCCCCAGCATTTT. Protein sequence: CASSFAGTGVGQPQHF.

V gene TRBV9 combines with J gene TRBJ1-5, with 8 bases that match TRBD1. The J segment lost 3 bases and the V segment lost 0 bases, leaving 8 bases of the junction unmatched. This CDR3 has 17 residues. Germline CDR1 is SGDLS and CDR2 is YYNGEE. DNA of the CDR3: TGTGCCAGCAGCGTAGAACGTCCGGACAGGGACAATCAGCCCCAGCATTTT. Amino acid sequence: CASSVERPDRDNQPQHF.

The chain uses TRBV29-1 and TRBJ1-5, with D unclear. Trimming took 4 bases from V and 3 from J, leaving 13 bases between them. The CDR3 is made up of 14 amino acids. Germline values: CDR1 SQVTM, CDR2 ANQGSEA. In DNA, the CDR3 is TGCAGCGTTGGCCCGGCAGGTTCCAATCAGCCCCAGCATTTT. Translating it yields CSVGPAGSNQPQHF.

J is TRBJ1-2 and V is TRBV20-1; D is possibly TRBD1 (5 bases). CDR3 size: 13 residues. Trimming left V 3 bases short and J 2 bases short, with 10 bases between. Germline V CDR1 and CDR2: DFQATT, SNEGSKA (reference sequence). The CDR3 DNA reads as TGCAGTGCTAGTAGGGGCAGGAACTATGGCTACACCTTC. This translates into CSASRGRNYGYTF.

V is TRBV15 and J is TRBJ2-3; no reliable D call. Germline lookup yields CDR1 LNHNV and CDR2 YYDKDF (reference sequence). V lost 0 bases, J lost 0 bases, and 4 bases lay in between. The CDR3 runs 14 residues. CDR3 in DNA: TGTGCCACCAGCAGAGAACTCAGCACAGATACGCAGTATTTT. Residues: CATSRELSTDTQYF.

The genes are TRBV18 and TRBJ1-1, with D perhaps matching TRBD1 (6 bases). Germline lookup yields CDR1 KGHSH and CDR2 LQKENI. CDR3 length: 15 amino acids. Trimming shortened V by 4 bases and J by 2 bases, and 14 bases separated the two germline ends. This CDR3 reads CASSRTWTANTEAFF. The CDR3 DNA is TGTGCCAGCTCACGAACCTGGACAGCAAACACTGAAGCTTTCTTT.

J is TRBJ1-5 and V is TRBV19, with D perhaps TRBD1 (6 bases). Germline V gives CDR1 LNHDA, CDR2 SQIVND (reference sequence). Trimming removed 4 bases at V and 2 bases at J, with 9 bases between. The CDR3 loop spans 14 amino acids. Here the CDR3 DNA reads TGTGCCAGTAGTACGCCAGGGGGCAATCAGCCCCAGCATTTT. This sequence encodes CASSTPGGNQPQHF.

This clone came up once. V gene TRBV4-3 combines with J gene TRBJ2-5, with D hard to call. This CDR3 contains 13 residues. Trimming pared 3 bases from V and 4 bases from J, leaving 9 bases between. Germline assignment: CDR1 LGHNA and CDR2 YSLEER. Written as DNA, the CDR3 is TGCGCCAGCAGCCAGAGACTGTTAGAGACCCAGTACTTC. It encodes CASSQRLLETQYF.

The chain couples TRBV19 to TRBJ2-1; 11 bases agree with TRBD2. The CDR3 runs to 18 residues. Germline CDR1 is LNHDA and CDR2 is SQIVND (reference sequence). Losses at the gene ends were 5 bases for V and 3 bases for J; bases not matched to a gene: 12. The CDR3 sequence is CASSAYSGGAPHYNEQFF. The CDR3 DNA follows: TGTGCCAGTAGTGCATATAGCGGGGGGGCCCCGCACTACAATGAGCAGTTCTTC.

The V and J genes are TRBV24-1 and TRBJ2-3, with TRBD2 matching 7 bases. Germline CDR1 KGHDR, CDR2 SFDVKD. The V and J ends lost 3 bases and 4 bases, in that order; junction bases with no gene match: 12. There are 17 residues in the CDR3. In DNA, the CDR3 is TGTGCCACCAGTGATCCCCCCTTTGGGCTAGCGGCAGATACGCAGTATTTT. Its protein product is CATSDPPFGLAADTQYF.

This chain uses TRBV5-1 with TRBJ2-6; TRBD1 agrees at 9 bases. Germline CDR1 is SGHRS and CDR2 is YFSETQ. This CDR3 has 20 residues. Trimming took 1 base from V and 0 from J; bases not matched to a gene: 11. The CDR3 region has the DNA TGCGCCAGCAGCTTGCAAAATCCGGGACAGGGATTCTCTGGGGCCAACGTCCTGACTTTC. Translation gives CASSLQNPGQGFSGANVLTF.

This sequence joins TRBV2 and TRBJ2-4; TRBD2 aligns across 13 bases. With V trimmed by 4 bases and J by 15 bases, 12 bases remained unmatched. In germline, CDR1 is SNHLY, CDR2 FYNNEI. The CDR3 has 15 amino acids. The CDR3 DNA reads TGTGCCAGCAGTGGTTCCACTAGCGGGGGGGCCTTGGGGTACTTC. The encoded protein is CASSGSTSGGALGYF.

Concerning this clone itself: Likely a read error: the CDR3 ends without its conserved phenylalanine or tryptophan. The chain couples TRBV5-4 to TRBJ1-1; 11 bases align to TRBD1. Looked up from germline, CDR1 is SGHNT and CDR2 is YYREEE (reference sequence). V lost 5 bases, J lost 3 bases, and 12 bases stayed unmatched. This CDR3 is 17 amino acids long. CDR3 bases: TGTGCCAGCAGTAACCCGGGGACAGGGGGGAGGGACACTGAAGCTTTCCTT. Residues: CASSNPGTGGRDTEAFL.

The genes are TRBV27 and TRBJ2-7, with TRBD1 identical over 10 bases. This CDR3 is built from 13 residues. Trimming took 7 bases from V and 6 from J; bases not matched to a gene: 6. Per the germline V gene, CDR1 is MNHEY and CDR2 is SMNVEV (reference sequence). The CDR3: CASNGQGVTEQYF. CDR3 in DNA: TGTGCCAGCAATGGACAGGGGGTAACCGAGCAGTACTTC.

The rearrangement joins TRBV14 to TRBJ1-2, with TRBD1 matching over 8 bases. This CDR3 region has 15 residues. Germline assignment: CDR1 SGHDN and CDR2 FVKESK. V shed 4 bases, J shed 0 bases, and the junction held 4 bases outside the gene matches. CDR3: CASSLTQGANYGYTF. DNA for the CDR3: TGTGCCAGCAGCCTAACACAGGGGGCTAACTATGGCTACACCTTC.

The chain is built from TRBV6-5 and TRBJ2-5; TRBD1 agrees at 7 bases. The germline V gene encodes CDR1 MNHEY and CDR2 SVGAGI. The CDR3 runs to 12 residues. V trimming: 6 bases; J trimming: 5 bases; junction bases outside the gene matches: 3. CDR3 in DNA: TGTGCCAGCAGACAGGGGCCTGAGACCCAGTACTTC. Protein product: CASRQGPETQYF.